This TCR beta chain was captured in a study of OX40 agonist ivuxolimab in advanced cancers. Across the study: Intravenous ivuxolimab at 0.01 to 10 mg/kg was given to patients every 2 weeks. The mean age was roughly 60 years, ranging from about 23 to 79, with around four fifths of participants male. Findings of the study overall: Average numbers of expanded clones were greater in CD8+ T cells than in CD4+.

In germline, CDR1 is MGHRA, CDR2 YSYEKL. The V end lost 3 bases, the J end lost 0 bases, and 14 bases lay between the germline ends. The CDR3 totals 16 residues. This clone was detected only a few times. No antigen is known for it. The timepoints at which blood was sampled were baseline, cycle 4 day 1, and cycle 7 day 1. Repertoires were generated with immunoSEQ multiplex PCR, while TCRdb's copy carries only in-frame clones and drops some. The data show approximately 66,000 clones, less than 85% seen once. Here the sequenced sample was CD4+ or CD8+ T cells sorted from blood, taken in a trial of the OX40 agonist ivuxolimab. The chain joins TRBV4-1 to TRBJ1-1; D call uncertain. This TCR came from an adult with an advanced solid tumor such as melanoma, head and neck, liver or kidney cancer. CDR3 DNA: TGCGCCAGCAGCCAGCTAGGTGAGAGCATGAACACTGAAGCTTTCTTT. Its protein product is CASSQLGESMNTEAFF.